Described below is a single TCR beta chain sequence and its context. This clonotype occurred many times. Its specific antigen is unknown. No base qualities exist here, and no much larger clone lies one base off it. Hyperthyroidism was considered stable if no progression to ophthalmopathy occurred within 18 months of follow-up. Patients with hyperthyroidism were aged 18 to 65 years, had been newly diagnosed, and had a disease duration of less than 2 months. Anyone with other autoimmune diseases, uncontrolled infections, pregnancy or lactation was excluded from the study. Diagnosis was based on clinical symptoms, serum thyroxine, TRAb, thyroid ultrasound and orbital computed tomography. Ficoll-Paque density gradient centrifugation was used to isolate PBMCs from under 11 ml of fresh peripheral blood. Trizol reagent was used to extract the total RNA, and its quality was then checked on an Agilent 2100 Bioanalyzer.

V trim: 0 bases; J trim: 5 bases; unmatched bases: 7. Via the germline V gene, CDR1 is LGHNA and CDR2 YSLEER. Its CDR3 holds 15 amino acids, cysteine through phenylalanine. Kept here is only the CDR3 DNA, which spans 45 bases and is read in frame from base 1. TCR beta CDR3 regions were amplified from RNA transcripts for repertoire sequencing. The first round was an RT-PCR using HTBI primers with the Qiagen OneStep RT-PCR kit, and this first round was followed by a second-round multiplex PCR, then size selection and purification. Libraries were sequenced paired-end with 100 bp reads on an Illumina HiSeq2000. The authors processed their data as follows. SOAPnuke was used to process the reads, removing any read that contained adapters or uncalled bases, had a mean Phred below 15, or lacked an exact match to the constant primer or identifier. High-quality paired reads were merged with COPE v1.2.5. Each unique nucleotide sequence was treated as a clonotype, and MiTCR v1.1 was used to align the clonotypes to the IMGT TRB V, D and J references. The analysis was limited to V-J combinations with a frequency above 0.0001, which together covered around 99% of the repertoires. For each V-J combination, a TCR clonal expansion and chaos score was defined as the ratio of F50 clonal expansion to chaos observed in the TCRdist matrix. Features were reduced by Welch's t-statistics and random forest to around 13 V-J combinations, which fed a naive Bayes classifier. The Morisita-Horn index was used to measure how similar the thyroid and blood repertoires were. Using fastp at Q25 and MiXCR, TCRdb reprocessed the public reads and kept productive beta chains. Every entry covers one CDR3 protein and lists the most common genes and DNA from its rows. These V and J calls derive from TCRdb rather than the authors' analysis. The sample records hundreds of thousands of distinct CDR3 sequences, around 21% of which are singletons. The top ten hold under 3% of the sample.

The data originate from a study of Graves' ophthalmopathy and Graves' hyperthyroidism (dated by TCRdb to 2016 to 2019). Notes on the research overall: Peripheral blood was collected before any treatment was given, at the time of initial diagnosis. A discovery set of 100 patients (around 44 ophthalmopathy, 55 to 65 stable hyperthyroidism) was enrolled to explore V-J signatures distinguishing ophthalmopathy from hyperthyroidism. For training and testing, the approximately 97 patients in the discovery cohort were randomly divided in a 7:3 ratio. In roughly six hyperthyroidism patients, the T-cell repertoires found in thyroid tissue were compared with those found in blood. In total, over 130 blood samples were TCR-sequenced: some 43 ophthalmopathy, some 80 hyperthyroidism and roughly 17 hyperthyroidism-to-ophthalmopathy patients. An independent validation cohort was composed of approximately 19 hyperthyroidism patients and more than 15 patients who later progressed from hyperthyroidism to ophthalmopathy. Following sample collection, hyperthyroidism patients were given methimazole at a starting dose of 30 mg daily, and ophthalmopathy patients were given high-dose intravenous methylprednisolone. The study used signatures of the TCR beta repertoire to tell Graves' ophthalmopathy apart from Graves' hyperthyroidism and to predict which patients would progress to ophthalmopathy.

Overall study outcomes, separate from this receptor: In validation, the model predicted ophthalmopathy progression with about 71% sensitivity and about 77% specificity; 12 predicted patients were CT-confirmed with GO in a median of approximately six months. In cross-validation, the 13-signature model distinguished ophthalmopathy from stable hyperthyroidism with just over 85% sensitivity and roughly 81% specificity, while in the test set the corresponding values were roughly 80% and 75%. Sample size was not predetermined statistically, and investigators were not blinded to group allocation. Most expanded thyroid clonotypes with frequency above 0.001 were also detected in blood, suggesting blood repertoires may reflect the thyroid immune response.

This clonotype originated in a young woman with stable Graves' hyperthyroidism. Donor details come from another sample of the same person, matched by shared clones. The chain is encoded by TRBV4-3 joined to TRBJ2-7, and TRBD1 aligns with 7 junction nucleotides. The sequenced sample consisted of peripheral blood. This receptor has the CDR3 CASSQEVGGWDEQYF. In nucleotide form, the sequence is TGCGCCAGCAGCCAAGAGGTAGGGGGCTGGGACGAGCAGTACTTC.